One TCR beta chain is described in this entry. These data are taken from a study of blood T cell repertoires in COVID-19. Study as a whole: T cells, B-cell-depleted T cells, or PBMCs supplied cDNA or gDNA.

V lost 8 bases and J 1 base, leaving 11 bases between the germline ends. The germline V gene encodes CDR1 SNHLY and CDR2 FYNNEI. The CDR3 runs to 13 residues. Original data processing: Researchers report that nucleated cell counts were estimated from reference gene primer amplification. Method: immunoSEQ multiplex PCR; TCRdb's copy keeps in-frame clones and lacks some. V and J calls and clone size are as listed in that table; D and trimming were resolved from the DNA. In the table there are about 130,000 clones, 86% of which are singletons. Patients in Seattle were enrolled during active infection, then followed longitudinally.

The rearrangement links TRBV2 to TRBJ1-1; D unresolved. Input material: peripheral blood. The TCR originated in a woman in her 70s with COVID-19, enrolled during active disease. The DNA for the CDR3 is TGTGCCAGCGACCAAGGCGGGAACACTGAAGCTTTCTTT. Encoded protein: CASDQGGNTEAFF.